This entry lists 10 T cell receptor beta chains sequenced from one sample in a study of cytomegalovirus exposure and HLA in healthy donors. Clones were read by immunoSEQ multiplex PCR, and TCRdb kept only the in-frame ones, dropping some. The table has about 190,000 clones, approximately 85% seen once; the top ten hold over 1.3%. Sequencing used PBMCs. Receptors were obtained from a woman aged 18-29 years in good health and CMV-seronegative.

This clone was recorded only once. V and J are TRBV5-4 and TRBJ1-1; TRBD1 matches 7 bases. From germline, CDR1 is SGHNT and CDR2 YYREEE (reference sequence). The junction had 11 bases not matched to a gene; V was cut back by 4 bases and J by 5 bases. This CDR3 has 15 residues. The CDR3 reads CASSPPTGTETEAFF. In DNA form, the CDR3 reads TGTGCCAGCAGCCCTCCGACAGGGACGGAGACTGAAGCTTTCTTT.

The chain is built from TRBV2 and TRBJ1-5; D is undetermined. The CDR3 loop spans 14 amino acids. V lost 4 bases and J lost 2, with 9 bases in between. CDR1 is SNHLY and CDR2 is FYNNEI in the germline V gene. In DNA form, the CDR3 reads TGTGCCAGCAGTGTTTCAGGCCGCAATCAGCCCCAGCATTTT. It encodes CASSVSGRNQPQHF.

This chain uses TRBV5-1 with TRBJ2-1; tentative D call: TRBD2 (6 bases). Between the trimmed V and J ends, which lost 4 bases and 3 bases, there was a span of 11 bases. The CDR3 sequence is 14 residues long. Germline-derived CDR1 and CDR2 are SGHRS and YFSETQ. CDR3 region: CASSPGTGYNEQFF. The CDR3 region has the DNA TGCGCCAGCAGCCCCGGGACTGGCTACAATGAGCAGTTCTTC.

V gene TRBV4-2 combines with J gene TRBJ2-7; 12 positions agree with TRBD2. The CDR3 has 15 amino acids. V shed 1 base and J 6 bases; nucleotides not matched to a gene: 4. In germline, CDR1 is LGHNA, CDR2 YNFKEQ. The CDR3 region has the DNA TGTGCCAGCAGCCAAGCCCTAGCGGGGGGGCGCGAGCAGTACTTC. Translated: CASSQALAGGREQYF.

This clone was observed once. The V and J genes are TRBV6-4 and TRBJ1-5; the D gene is possibly TRBD1 (5 bases). CDR1 MRHNA and CDR2 SNTAGT come from the germline V gene. V was pared by 4 bases and J by 6 bases, with 10 bases between. The CDR3 has 13 amino acids. The CDR3 DNA is TGTGCCAGCAGTGCAGGGTACGCTCAGCCCCAGCATTTT. It translates to CASSAGYAQPQHF.

The chain joins TRBV30 to TRBJ2-7; 16 bases agree with TRBD2. The CDR3 sequence is 16 residues long. V lost 3 bases and J lost 3; bases outside the gene matches: 5. CDR1 GTSNPN and CDR2 SVGIG come from the germline V gene (reference sequence). CDR3 region: CAWSSGLAGGVYEQYF. The CDR3 nucleotides are TGTGCCTGGAGCTCGGGACTAGCGGGGGGGGTCTACGAGCAGTACTTC.

The V call is TRBV9, the J call TRBJ1-5, with D unresolved. The CDR3 runs 17 residues. Germline V gene sequence: CDR1 SGDLS, CDR2 YYNGEE. The germline V and J ends were trimmed by 0 bases and 3 bases, with 16 bases remaining between them. The CDR3 nucleotides are TGTGCCAGCAGCGTAGGACCAGGCCTCGGGGACAATCAGCCCCAGCATTTT. Protein sequence: CASSVGPGLGDNQPQHF.

The chain carries TRBV6-5 and TRBJ2-2; 7 bases are shared with TRBD1. Germline V gives CDR1 MNHEY, CDR2 SVGAGI. J was trimmed by 7 bases and V by 6 bases; bases with no gene match: 2. This CDR3 spans 12 amino acids. CDR3 sequence reads: CASSRTGGELFF. CDR3 nucleotide sequence: TGTGCCAGCAGCCGGACAGGCGGGGAGCTGTTTTTT.

The chain employs TRBV5-6 and TRBJ1-4; D is unclear. Germline CDR1 SGHDT, CDR2 YYEEEE. The length of the CDR3 is 13 residues. Trimming pared 2 bases from V and 13 bases from J, leaving 15 bases between. The CDR3: CASSFGGTAGLFF. CDR3 DNA sequence: TGTGCCAGCAGCTTTGGAGGTACCGCCGGACTGTTTTTT.

The chain uses TRBV6-5 and TRBJ2-6; TRBD1 matches at 7 bases. The trim removed 5 bases at V and 2 bases at J, leaving 3 bases unmatched. Germline loops: CDR1 MNHEY, CDR2 SVGAGI. The CDR3 length is 15 residues. CDR3 DNA: TGTGCCAGCAGTCCGCAGGGGGCTGGGGCCAACGTCCTGACTTTC. Amino acid sequence: CASSPQGAGANVLTF.